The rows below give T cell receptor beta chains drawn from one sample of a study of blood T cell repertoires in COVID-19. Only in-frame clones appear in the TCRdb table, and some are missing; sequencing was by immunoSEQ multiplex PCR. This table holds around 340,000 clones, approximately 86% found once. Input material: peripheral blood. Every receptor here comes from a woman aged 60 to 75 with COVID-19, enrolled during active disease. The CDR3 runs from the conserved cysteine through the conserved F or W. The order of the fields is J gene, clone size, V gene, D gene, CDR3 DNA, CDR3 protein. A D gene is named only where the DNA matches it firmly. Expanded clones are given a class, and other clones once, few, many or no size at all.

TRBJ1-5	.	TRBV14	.	TGTGCCAGCAGCCAACCCCGATCGAGTGGAGGGAGCAATCAGCCCCAGCATTTT	CASSQPRSSGGSNQPQHF
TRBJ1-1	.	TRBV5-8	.	TGTGCCAGCAGCTTGGTAATGAACACTGAAGCTTTCTTT	CASSLVMNTEAFF
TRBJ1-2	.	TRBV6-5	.	TGTGCCAGCAGATCGGACAGTAACTATGGCTACACCTTC	CASRSDSNYGYTF
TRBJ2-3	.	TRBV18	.	TGTGCCAGCTCACCAGAGAGGCGACTCACAGATACGCAGTATTTT	CASSPERRLTDTQYF
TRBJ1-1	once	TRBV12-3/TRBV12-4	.	TGTGCCAGCAGCCCTCCGGGTACTGAAGCTTTCTTT	CASSPPGTEAFF
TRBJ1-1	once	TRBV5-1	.	TGCGCCAGCAGCGACCGACAGGACTCAATGAACACTGAAGCTTTCTTT	CASSDRQDSMNTEAFF
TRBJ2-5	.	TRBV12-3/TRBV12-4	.	TGTGCCAGCAGTTTGGGGAGGGAGACCCAGTACTTC	CASSLGRETQYF
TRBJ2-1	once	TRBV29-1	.	TGCAGCGTTGAACAGGGCAGCGATGAGCAGTTCTTC	CSVEQGSDEQFF
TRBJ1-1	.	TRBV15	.	TGTGCCACCAGCAGAGGATCTCAGGGGAACACTGAAGCTTTCTTT	CATSRGSQGNTEAFF
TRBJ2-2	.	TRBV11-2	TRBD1	TGTGCCAGCAGCTCGAGGGCCTCCGACAGGGGGTACACCGGGGAGCTGTTTTTT	CASSSRASDRGYTGELFF
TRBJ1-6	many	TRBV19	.	TGTGCCAGTAGTTCAAGGGGTGAGAATTCACCCCTCCACTTT	CASSSRGENSPLHF
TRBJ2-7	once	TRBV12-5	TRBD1	TGTGCTAGTGAAATCGGTCCAGGGGGCTCCTACGAGCAGTACTTC	CASEIGPGGSYEQYF
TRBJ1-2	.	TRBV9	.	TGTGCCAGCAGCGTAGGCCCAGGCGCTAACTATGGCTACACCTTC	CASSVGPGANYGYTF
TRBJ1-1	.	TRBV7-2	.	TGTGCCAGCAGCTTAGCTCAGTACACTGAAGCTTTCTTT	CASSLAQYTEAFF
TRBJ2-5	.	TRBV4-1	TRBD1	TGCGCCAGCAGCCTCGGACAGGGTTCAGAGACCCAGTACTTC	CASSLGQGSETQYF
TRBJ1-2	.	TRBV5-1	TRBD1	TGCGCCAGCAGCTTGGTTACAGGGGCTCCCTATGGCTACACCTTC	CASSLVTGAPYGYTF
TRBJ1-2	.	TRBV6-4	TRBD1	TGTGCCAGGGGACAGTTTGGCTACACCTTC	CARGQFGYTF